The 18 T cell receptor beta chains below were found in one sample sequenced in a study of cytomegalovirus exposure and HLA in healthy donors. The PCR contained 60 Vbeta and 13 Jbeta primers. Clones were sequenced by immunoSEQ multiplex PCR, and TCRdb holds only the in-frame ones, with some missing. This table has 80,000 or so clones, roughly 9.1% appearing once. The sample consisted of PBMCs. The receptors come from a man in his 60s in good health and CMV-seropositive.

Remarks on this clone: Other DNA sequences in this sample translate to the same CDR3. V is TRBV6-5 and J is TRBJ1-2; no clear D gene. The CDR3 has 11 amino acids. CDR1 and CDR2 from the germline V gene are MNHEY and SVGAGI. V lost 8 bases and J 7 bases, leaving 11 bases between the germline ends. CDR3 coding DNA: TGTGCCAGCGGAGGAGGGATTGGCTACACCTTC. Encoded protein: CASGGGIGYTF.

This clone appeared a few times. The chain recombines TRBV30 with TRBJ2-4; D call uncertain. The ends were cut back, 4 bases at V and 0 bases at J, with 10 bases in the middle. CDR3 length equals 14 residues. Germline CDR1 is GTSNPN and CDR2 is SVGIG (reference sequence). Here the CDR3 DNA reads TGTGCCTGGACCCCGACTTTAGCCAAAAACATTCAGTACTTC. Translated, it gives CAWTPTLAKNIQYF.

This clone was seen only a few times. This chain uses TRBV5-5 with TRBJ2-3; TRBD2 matches at 11 bases. Germline lookup yields CDR1 SGHKS and CDR2 YYEKEE (reference sequence). The trim removed 0 bases at V and 2 bases at J, leaving 5 bases unmatched. There are 17 residues in the CDR3. The CDR3 here is CASSLGVGLAATDTQYF. The DNA for the CDR3 is TGTGCCAGCAGCTTGGGGGTGGGACTAGCGGCCACAGATACGCAGTATTTT. Looking up the rest from reference TRBV5-5 and TRBJ2-3 gives the full variable domain: DAGVTQSPTHLIKTRGQQVTLRCSPISGHKSVSWYQQVLGQGPQFIFQYYEKEERGRGNFPDRFSARQFPNYSSELNVNALLLGDSALYLCASSLGVGLAATDTQYFGPGTRLTVL.

The rearrangement joins TRBV7-9 to TRBJ2-7; the match to TRBD1 covers 7 bases. V trimming: 11 bases; J trimming: 2 bases; junction bases outside the gene matches: 9. Germline assignment: CDR1 SEHNR and CDR2 FQNEAQ (reference sequence). CDR3 length: 13 residues. Here the CDR3 reads CAGARGGPYEQYF. Here the CDR3 DNA reads TGTGCCGGAGCTAGAGGGGGCCCCTACGAGCAGTACTTC. Full variable domain (remainder filled in from reference TRBV7-9 and TRBJ2-7): DTGVSQNPRHKITKRGQNVTFRCDPISEHNRLYWYRQTLGQGPEFLTYFQNEAQLEKSRLLSDRFSAERPKGSFSTLEIQRTEQGDSAMYLCAGARGGPYEQYFGPGTRLTVT.

A few counts support this clone. The gene calls are TRBV9 and TRBJ1-2; 8 nucleotides line up with TRBD1. The CDR3 has 15 amino acids. The junction had 8 bases not matched to a gene; V was cut back by 4 bases and J by 3 bases. The germline V gene encodes CDR1 SGDLS and CDR2 YYNGEE. CDR3 sequence (DNA): TGTGCCAGCAGCCCTCGGACAGGGTCTGACTATGGCTACACCTTC. Residues: CASSPRTGSDYGYTF.

V gene TRBV5-1 combines with J gene TRBJ2-2, with TRBD2 identical over 12 bases. Germline CDR1 is SGHRS and CDR2 is YFSETQ. V was clipped by 1 base and J by 6 bases; unmatched bases: 4. This CDR3 is 16 amino acids long. This CDR3 reads CASSLILAGGSGELFF. CDR3 DNA: TGCGCCAGCAGCTTGATCCTAGCGGGAGGGTCCGGGGAGCTGTTTTTT.

This clone showed up just a few times. V and J are TRBV28 and TRBJ1-1; D gene uncertain. The V gene's germline CDR1 is MDHEN and CDR2 SYDVKM. CDR3 size: 14 residues. V lost 6 bases to trimming and J lost 1 base, with 12 bases between them. CDR3: CASSAGRGNTEAFF. The CDR3 bases are TGTGCCAGCAGCGCCGGACGGGGGAACACTGAAGCTTTCTTT.

This clone was picked up a small number of times. The rearrangement joins TRBV10-2 to TRBJ2-2; 7 nucleotides match TRBD1. Germline CDR1 and CDR2: WSHSY and SAAADI. V shed 7 bases and J 5 bases; nucleotides not matched to a gene: 19. The CDR3 covers 18 residues. DNA of the CDR3: TGCGCCAGCAACGCCGTTGACAGGGCCCAGACTCGGACCGGGGAGCTGTTTTTT. This gives the protein CASNAVDRAQTRTGELFF.

This clone was detected only a few times. The chain has TRBV19 and TRBJ2-5; 7 bases agree with TRBD1. The trim removed 1 base at V and 2 bases at J, leaving 4 bases unmatched. The CDR3 is 15 amino acids. Germline assignment: CDR1 LNHDA and CDR2 SQIVND (reference sequence). The DNA for the CDR3 is TGTGCCAGTAGTATAGGCTGGACAGGTCAAGAGACCCAGTACTTC. Translated, it gives CASSIGWTGQETQYF.

The chain combines TRBV9 with TRBJ2-2; TRBD2 might be the D (5 bases). The V end was cut by 0 bases, the J end by 2 bases, with 11 bases between. Per the germline V gene, CDR1 is SGDLS and CDR2 is YYNGEE. The CDR3 sequence is 16 residues long. The CDR3 spells CASSVVSGINTGELFF. The CDR3 DNA is TGTGCCAGCAGCGTAGTCTCCGGGATTAACACCGGGGAGCTGTTTTTT.

This clone has just a few counts. The chain combines TRBV27 with TRBJ2-5; 11 bases map to TRBD1. Germline V gene sequence: CDR1 MNHEY, CDR2 SMNVEV (reference sequence). V lost 8 bases, J lost 2 bases, and 7 bases stayed unmatched. This CDR3 spans 15 amino acids. The CDR3 region is CASRFRDRGQETQYF. The CDR3 DNA sequence: TGTGCCAGCCGCTTCCGGGACAGGGGGCAAGAGACCCAGTACTTC.

This clone has a handful of counts. V is TRBV7-9 and J is TRBJ1-3; 7 nucleotides match TRBD1. V dropped 5 bases and J dropped 3; count of bases not matched to a gene: 7. Germline assignment: CDR1 SEHNR and CDR2 FQNEAQ (reference sequence). The CDR3 covers 15 residues. CDR3 nucleotides: TGTGCCAGCAGCCTGGGACAGATAGATGGAAACACCATATATTTT. Its translation is CASSLGQIDGNTIYF.

This clone was counted between two and nine times. This chain joins TRBV27 and TRBJ2-7; 10 nucleotides align to TRBD2. After removal of 5 bases from V and 7 bases from J, the junction contained 8 bases not matched to a gene. CDR3 length: 14 residues. The germline V gene encodes CDR1 MNHEY and CDR2 SMNVEV (reference sequence). The CDR3 reads CASSLSSGGGEQYV. The DNA for the CDR3 is TGTGCCAGCAGTCTCTCCAGCGGGGGGGGAGAGCAGTACGTC.

On this clone itself: The same CDR3 is also encoded by other DNA sequences in this sample. The J gene is TRBJ1-2, the V gene TRBV6-6; 9 nucleotides agree with TRBD1. Germline CDR1 and CDR2: MNHNY and SVGAGI (reference sequence). The CDR3 has 16 residues. The J segment lost 8 bases and the V segment lost 6 bases, leaving 16 bases of the junction unmatched. The CDR3: CASSRAGQGFMGGYTF. CDR3 nucleotide sequence: TGTGCCAGCAGCCGAGCGGGACAGGGATTTATGGGAGGCTACACCTTC.

The table lists this clone with a few counts. The chain uses TRBV5-1 and TRBJ1-1, with 7 bases fitting TRBD1. Germline V CDR1 and CDR2: SGHRS, YFSETQ. The CDR3 contains 15 residues. V shed 4 bases and J 1 base; nucleotides not matched to a gene: 7. CDR3 DNA: TGCGCCAGCAGCACCCAGGGGGGTCCGAACACTGAAGCTTTCTTT. Translating gives CASSTQGGPNTEAFF. Full variable domain (outside the CDR3, taken from reference TRBV5-1 and TRBJ1-1): KAGVTQTPRYLIKTRGQQVTLSCSPISGHRSVSWYQQTPGQGLQFLFEYFSETQRNKGNFPGRFSGRQFSNSRSEMNVSTLELGDSALYLCASSTQGGPNTEAFFGQGTRLTVV.

The sample holds a few counts of this clone. The V call is TRBV6-6, the J call TRBJ2-1, with TRBD1 as a possible D gene (6 bases). Looked up from germline, CDR1 is MNHNY and CDR2 is SVGAGI (reference sequence). Deletions cut 6 bases from V and 4 bases from J, with 16 bases between. The length of the CDR3 is 15 residues. DNA for the CDR3: TGTGCCAGCAGGATCACTGGACAGTTTTACAATGAGCAGTTCTTC. Its translation is CASRITGQFYNEQFF.

The genes are TRBV28 and TRBJ1-3; D call uncertain. The CDR3 totals 13 residues. V was trimmed by 6 bases and J by 0 bases, leaving 6 bases between them. Germline CDR1 is MDHEN and CDR2 is SYDVKM. The CDR3 reads CASRLLSGNTIYF. The CDR3 nucleotides are TGTGCCAGCAGGTTACTCTCTGGAAACACCATATATTTT.

This clone was seen a few times. The same CDR3 is also encoded by other DNA sequences in this sample. CDR3 residues: CASSLGQGGETQYF. CDR3 DNA sequence: TGCGCCAGCAGCTTAGGACAGGGAGGAGAGACCCAGTACTTC. The chain is built from TRBV5-1 and TRBJ2-5, with 8 bases that match TRBD1. This CDR3 has 14 amino acids. V shed 2 bases, J shed 4 bases, and the junction held 4 bases outside the gene matches. Germline V gene sequence: CDR1 SGHRS, CDR2 YFSETQ.